Presented here are 5 T cell receptor beta chains from one specimen sequenced in a study of control samples from healthy donors and cancer patients. The method was immunoSEQ multiplex PCR; TCRdb's version includes in-frame clones alone and lacks a portion of them. The sample lists roughly 130,000 clones; roughly 94% were seen once. The sample consisted of blood. The receptor source for this set is a man between 25 and 39 years old in good health.

The V and J genes are TRBV28 and TRBJ1-4; no reliable D call. CDR1 and CDR2 from the germline V gene are MDHEN and SYDVKM. The ends were cut back, 5 bases at V and 6 bases at J, with 13 bases in the middle. The CDR3 is made up of 14 amino acids. Here the CDR3 DNA reads TGTGCCAGCAGTCGGTTTAATGGTGATGAAAAACTGTTTTTT. Translating it yields CASSRFNGDEKLFF.

The rearrangement links TRBV19 to TRBJ2-2; D ambiguous. Germline V gene lookup returns CDR1 LNHDA and CDR2 SQIVND (reference sequence). There are 16 residues in the CDR3. Trimming left V 4 bases short and J 6 bases short, with 18 bases between. As DNA, the CDR3 is TGTGCCAGTAGTAGGGCACCCGCCCCCGCGGCCGGGGAGCTGTTTTTT. Encoded protein: CASSRAPAPAAGELFF.

V usage is TRBV6-2 or TRBV6-3 and J usage is TRBJ2-7, with 8 bases lining up with TRBD1. Trimming took 5 bases from V and 5 from J; bases not matched to a gene: 2. CDR3 length: 12 amino acids. CDR1 is MNHEY and CDR2 is SVGEGT in the germline V gene. The CDR3 loop reads CASSRTGNEQYF. For the CDR3, the DNA is TGTGCCAGCAGTCGGACAGGGAACGAGCAGTACTTC.

V gene TRBV15 combines with J gene TRBJ2-7; no firm D call. V lost 0 bases to trimming and J lost 4 bases, with 16 bases between them. Germline assignment: CDR1 LNHNV and CDR2 YYDKDF (reference sequence). CDR3 length equals 16 residues. The CDR3 DNA follows: TGTGCCACCAGCAGAGATTTTGGAAGTTTCCTATACGAGCAGTACTTC. Residues: CATSRDFGSFLYEQYF. The entire variable domain, with the rest obtained from reference TRBV15 and TRBJ2-7, is as follows: DAMVIQNPRYQVTQFGKPVTLSCSQTLNHNVMYWYQQKSSQAPKLLFHYYDKDFNNEADTPDNFQSRRPNTSFCFLDIRSPGLGDTAMYLCATSRDFGSFLYEQYFGPGTRLTVT.

This clone appeared a single time. This sequence joins TRBV14 and TRBJ1-4; D ambiguous. Trimming removed 5 bases at V and 8 bases at J, with 18 bases between. CDR1 and CDR2 (germline): SGHDN, FVKESK. This CDR3 spans 15 amino acids. The CDR3 protein is CASSVHPPPSEKLFF. The CDR3, as DNA: TGTGCCAGCAGCGTTCACCCTCCACCGTCCGAAAAACTGTTTTTT.